Listed below are T cell receptor beta chains from one sample, sequenced in a study of cytomegalovirus exposure and HLA in healthy donors. TCRdb's table, derived via immunoSEQ multiplex PCR, lists solely in-frame clones and lacks some. The sample contains roughly 200,000 clones, 60% to 80% of which appear only once. The sequenced material came from PBMCs. The receptors stem from a woman aged 25 to 39 in good health and CMV-seronegative. The CDR3 runs from the conserved cysteine through the conserved F or W. D genes are given only for firm matches. Clone size is given for some rows only: seen once, a few or many times, or a class if the clone is expanded.

j_call d_call clone_size v_call cdr3_nt cdr3_aa
TRBJ1-1 . . TRBV19 TGTGCCAGTAGTCTGAGGGAGGACACTGAAGCTTTCTTT CASSLREDTEAFF
TRBJ2-1 . . TRBV30 TGTGCCTGGTCTATCCCCGTTATATCCTACAATGAGCAGTTCTTC CAWSIPVISYNEQFF
TRBJ2-5 . . TRBV19 TGTGCCAGTAGTATTCGGCGAGGGGGTGCCCTCTCTACCTTTCAAGAGACCCAGTACTTC CASSIRRGGALSTFQETQYF
TRBJ1-4 . . TRBV6-5 TGTGCCAGCAGTAGAAGGACAGCCGGGGACGAAAAACTGTTTTTT CASSRRTAGDEKLFF
TRBJ2-3 . . TRBV7-9 TGTGCCAGCAGCTTATTTCCAGGCACAGATACGCAGTATTTT CASSLFPGTDTQYF
TRBJ1-2 . . TRBV5-6 TGTGCCAGCAGCTGGGTCTGGGGGCAGGACTATGGCTACACCTTC CASSWVWGQDYGYTF
TRBJ1-1 TRBD1 . TRBV2 TGTGCCAGCATTATGACAGGGGCGAACACTGAAGCTTTCTTT CASIMTGANTEAFF
TRBJ2-5 TRBD1 . TRBV7-9 TGTTCCAGCAGCCAGCCGGGGACAGCCTTCCAAGAGACCCAGTACTTC CSSSQPGTAFQETQYF
TRBJ1-2 TRBD1 . TRBV28 TGTGCCAGCAGTTTAAGACAGGGTGGTGGCTACACCTTC CASSLRQGGGYTF
TRBJ1-2 TRBD1 . TRBV6-5 TGTGCCAGCAGCCACGGGGGACAGGGGCCCCATGGCTACACCTTC CASSHGGQGPHGYTF
TRBJ2-3 . . TRBV5-6 TGTGCCAGCACCTCACAGGGATTACTCTATACGCAGTATTTT CASTSQGLLYTQYF
TRBJ1-1 . . TRBV18 TGTGCCAGCGAGTTTGGGTCACCGGGGACTGAAGCTTTCTTT CASEFGSPGTEAFF
TRBJ1-3 . few TRBV4-1 TGCGCCAGCAGCCAAGGACAGATCACTGGAAACACCATATATTTT CASSQGQITGNTIYF
TRBJ1-6 . . TRBV28 TGTGCCAGCAGTTTAGCACAGGGAAGGTCACCCCTCCACTTT CASSLAQGRSPLHF
TRBJ2-7 TRBD1 . TRBV11-3 TGTGCCAGCAGCTTAGGGACAGGGGGGCCCTACGAGCAGTACTTC CASSLGTGGPYEQYF
TRBJ2-5 TRBD1 few TRBV5-6 TGTGCCAGCAGCTTGGACAGGGGAGAGACCCAGTACTTC CASSLDRGETQYF
TRBJ2-7 . . TRBV7-2 TGTGCCAGCAGCTCAATGACAGGATCCTACGAGCAGTACTTC CASSSMTGSYEQYF
TRBJ1-2 . . TRBV19 TGTGCCAGTACGACAGGTCGGGGTTATGGCTACACCTTC CASTTGRGYGYTF
TRBJ2-1 TRBD1 . TRBV6-1 TGTGCCAGCAGGGACAGGGGGCTCAAGACCAATGAGCAGTTCTTC CASRDRGLKTNEQFF
TRBJ2-2 . . TRBV6-4 TGTGCCAGCTCTATGGGGCCTACCGGGGAGCTGTTTTTT CASSMGPTGELFF
TRBJ1-2 . . TRBV2 TGTGCCAGCATCGGGGGAATAAATTATGGCTACACCTTC CASIGGINYGYTF
TRBJ2-5 . . TRBV28 TGTGCCAGCAGTTTGCTGGTGGCGGCTTCAGAGACCCAGTACTTC CASSLLVAASETQYF
TRBJ2-2 . . TRBV7-2 TGTGCCAGCAGCCATAAGGCGGGTTCCGGGGAGCTGTTTTTT CASSHKAGSGELFF
TRBJ1-2 . . TRBV6-1 TGTGCCAGCACACTAACACAGGATAACTATGGCTACACCTTC CASTLTQDNYGYTF
TRBJ2-7 TRBD1 . TRBV6-5 TGTGCCAGCAGTCACAGGGGCACCTACGAGCAGTACTTC CASSHRGTYEQYF
TRBJ2-1 . . TRBV19 TGTGCCAGTAGTAAGCGGCGAGACACCTACAATGAGCAGTTCTTC CASSKRRDTYNEQFF
TRBJ2-1 . . TRBV19 TGTGCCAGTAGTTGGGCTTCGAACAATGAGCAGTTCTTC CASSWASNNEQFF
TRBJ1-5 . few TRBV5-6 TGTGCCAGCAGCTTGGTGGAGGAGGGCCATCAGCCCCAGCATTTT CASSLVEEGHQPQHF
TRBJ1-4 TRBD1 . TRBV9 TGTGCCAGCAGCATCCGGACAGGGGAAGGTGAAAAACTGTTTTTT CASSIRTGEGEKLFF
TRBJ1-4 TRBD1 . TRBV5-1 TGCGCCAGCAGCTTGGCGGGGACAGGGAATGAAAAACTGTTTTTT CASSLAGTGNEKLFF
TRBJ1-1 . once TRBV6-5 TGTGCCAGCAGTTCAGGGGAAGGCACTGAAGCTTTCTTT CASSSGEGTEAFF
TRBJ2-2 . . TRBV2 TGTGCCAGCAGCCAGGGTCGTTTACCGGTCACCGGGGAGCTGTTTTTT CASSQGRLPVTGELFF
TRBJ1-3 . . TRBV9 TGTGCCAGCAGCGTATCGGGACAAGAAAACACCATATATTTT CASSVSGQENTIYF
TRBJ1-4 TRBD1 . TRBV28 TGTGCCAGCAGTTTTGGGCCCGGGACAGCTAATGAAAAACTGTTTTTT CASSFGPGTANEKLFF
TRBJ2-3 . . TRBV9 TGTGCCAGCAGCGTAGAGCTGCCAGATACGCAGTATTTT CASSVELPDTQYF
TRBJ1-2 . . TRBV25-1 TGTGCCAGCAGTGACACACGCGGGAGCTCCAACTATGGCTACACCTTC CASSDTRGSSNYGYTF
TRBJ2-5 . . TRBV29-1 TGCAGCGTTGCTGACAAGTCCCTTCAAGAGACCCAGTACTTC CSVADKSLQETQYF
TRBJ2-3 . . TRBV21-1 TGTGCCAGCAGCAAAGGGCGGGGTCCTAGCACAGATACGCAGTATTTT CASSKGRGPSTDTQYF
TRBJ1-1 . . TRBV29-1 TGCAGCGCCCTTAAGGGGTGGACTGAAGCTTTCTTT CSALKGWTEAFF
TRBJ2-7 TRBD2 . TRBV10-3 TGTGCCATCAGTGAGGAGACTAGCGGGAGTAGCGACGAGCAGTACTTC CAISEETSGSSDEQYF
TRBJ2-6 TRBD1 . TRBV5-5 TGTGCCAGCACGTCGACAGGGCCTGGGGCCAACGTCCTGACTTTC CASTSTGPGANVLTF
TRBJ2-7 . few TRBV7-2 TGTGCCAGCAGCACTCGGGGGGCTGTAATCTACGAGCAGTACTTC CASSTRGAVIYEQYF
TRBJ1-1 . few TRBV9 TGTGCCAGCAGCACCCGGGACACCGAGGCTTTCTTT CASSTRDTEAFF
TRBJ1-1 . . TRBV5-1 TGCGCCAGCAGCTTGTTGGGCGACACTGAAGCTTTCTTT CASSLLGDTEAFF
TRBJ2-7 . . TRBV2 TGTGCCAGCAGCCCGGCAGGGGCTTATATCGAGCAGTACTTC CASSPAGAYIEQYF
TRBJ1-2 . . TRBV30 TGTGCCTGGAGTTTAAGGACAGACTATGGCTACCCCTTC CAWSLRTDYGYPF
TRBJ2-1 . . TRBV6-1 TGTGCCAGCAGTGAAGGGAGACGTCCCTCCTACAATGAGCAGTTCTTC CASSEGRRPSYNEQFF
TRBJ2-3 . . TRBV14 TGTGCCAGCAGCCCGGCCATCGGGGGAAGCACAGATACGCAGTATTTT CASSPAIGGSTDTQYF
TRBJ1-2 TRBD1 . TRBV6-5 TGTGCCAGCAGTTACTTGACCGGGACAGGGGTCTATGGCTACACCTTC CASSYLTGTGVYGYTF